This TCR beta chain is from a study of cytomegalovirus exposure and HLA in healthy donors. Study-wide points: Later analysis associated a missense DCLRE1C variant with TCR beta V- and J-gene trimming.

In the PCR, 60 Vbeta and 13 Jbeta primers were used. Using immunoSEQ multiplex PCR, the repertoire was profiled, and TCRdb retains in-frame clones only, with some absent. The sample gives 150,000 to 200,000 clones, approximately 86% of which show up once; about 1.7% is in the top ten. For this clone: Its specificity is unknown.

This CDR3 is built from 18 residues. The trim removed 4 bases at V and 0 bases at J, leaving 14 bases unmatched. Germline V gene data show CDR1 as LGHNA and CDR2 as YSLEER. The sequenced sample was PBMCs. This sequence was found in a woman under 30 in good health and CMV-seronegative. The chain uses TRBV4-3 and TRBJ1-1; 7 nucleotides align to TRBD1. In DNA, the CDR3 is TGCGCCAGCAGCCCCCAAGGAGGGGGCGCCCCCATGAACACTGAAGCTTTCTTT. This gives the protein CASSPQGGGAPMNTEAFF.